This T cell receptor (beta chain) was captured in a study of T cell responses to AZD1222 COVID-19 vaccine. The study's findings and limits: A mostly white British donor set with more females was recruited, and clonal diversity was possibly underestimated. Reports indicate that nearly half of spike-specific TCRs are directed at unmutated variant regions.

The table came from immunoSEQ multiplex PCR; TCRdb's copy has only in-frame clones and leaves some out. The sample includes about 68,000 clones, roughly 86% seen only once; the top ten take 7.5% to 9.5%. This clone came up once. The antigen is unknown. The receptor was isolated from an adult in good health. The sample was peripheral blood, taken on day 0 of AZD1222 vaccination.

The CDR3 loop reads CASRRTSGESYEQYF. CDR3 nucleotides: TGTGCCAGCAGGCGGACTAGCGGGGAATCCTACGAGCAGTACTTC. The V and J genes are TRBV3-1 (or the pseudogene TRBV3-2) and TRBJ2-7; 12 nucleotides line up with TRBD2. There are 15 residues in the CDR3. V was clipped by 6 bases and J by 1 base; unmatched bases: 4. Germline V lookup: CDR1 LGHDT, CDR2 YNNKEL (reference sequence).